Listed here are 28 T cell receptor beta chains from one sample, sequenced in a study of blood T cell repertoires in COVID-19. Assay used: immunoSEQ multiplex PCR; TCRdb lists only in-frame clones, some missing. This table holds some 270,000 clones, approximately 86% found once. The sample comprised peripheral blood. The receptors were sampled from a woman aged 60-70 years who had recovered from COVID-19.

Here the CDR3 DNA reads TGTGCCAGCAGTTGGACCAGGGTAGCTGGAAACACCATATATTTT. Its protein product is CASSWTRVAGNTIYF. The rearrangement joins TRBV28 to TRBJ1-3; a possible D gene is TRBD1 (5 bases). Germline CDR1 MDHEN, CDR2 SYDVKM. Trimming took 4 bases from V and 2 from J, leaving 12 bases between them. The CDR3 consists of 15 residues.

The chain has TRBV9 and TRBJ1-2, with 7 bases lining up with TRBD1. V gave up 0 bases and J gave up 6 bases; unmatched junction bases: 8. Looked up from germline, CDR1 is SGDLS and CDR2 is YYNGEE. The CDR3 runs to 15 residues. The DNA of the CDR3 is TGTGCCAGCAGCGTAGGAGGAGGGGGCGCGAATGGCTACACCTTC. Translated: CASSVGGGGANGYTF.

This clone is a singleton in its sample. The chain couples TRBV5-1 to TRBJ2-1; no clear D. The ends were cut back, 2 bases at V and 5 bases at J, with 11 bases in the middle. This CDR3 comprises 14 residues. Per germline, CDR1 SGHRS and CDR2 YFSETQ. The CDR3 sequence is CASSFRVPDNEQFF. CDR3 nucleotide sequence: TGCGCCAGCAGCTTTCGGGTGCCCGACAATGAGCAGTTCTTC. The full variable domain, with the rest looked up from reference TRBV5-1 and TRBJ2-1, is KAGVTQTPRYLIKTRGQQVTLSCSPISGHRSVSWYQQTPGQGLQFLFEYFSETQRNKGNFPGRFSGRQFSNSRSEMNVSTLELGDSALYLCASSFRVPDNEQFFGPGTRLTVL.

The V call is TRBV6-2 or TRBV6-3, the J call TRBJ2-7; D uncertain. V lost 4 bases, J lost 5 bases, and 9 bases lay in between. This CDR3 spans 12 amino acids. Germline V gene sequence: CDR1 MNHEY, CDR2 SVGEGT. CDR3 bases: TGTGCCAGCAGTTCCGTTTTCCACGAGCAGTACTTC. As protein: CASSSVFHEQYF.

The chain joins TRBV2 to TRBJ2-7, with D perhaps TRBD1 (5 bases). The ends were cut back, 7 bases at V and 5 bases at J, with 15 bases in the middle. The CDR3 runs to 13 residues. CDR1 and CDR2 (germline): SNHLY, FYNNEI. The CDR3 nucleotides read TGTGCCAGCAACTCTTTGGGGCAAGACGAGCAGTACTTC. Amino acid sequence: CASNSLGQDEQYF. The whole variable domain, filled in from reference TRBV2 and TRBJ2-7, reads EPEVTQTPSHQVTQMGQEVILRCVPISNHLYFYWYRQILGQKVEFLVSFYNNEISEKSEIFDDQFSVERPDGSNFTLKIRSTKLEDSAMYFCASNSLGQDEQYFGPGTRLTVT.

The chain combines TRBV12-3 or TRBV12-4 with TRBJ1-2, with D tentatively TRBD1 (6 bases). The CDR3 extends over 13 amino acids. V dropped 6 bases and J dropped 5 bases, with 13 bases sitting between them. The CDR3 is CASRTGQTYGYTF. The CDR3 coding sequence is TGTGCCAGCAGGACCGGACAGACGTATGGCTACACCTTC.

V gene TRBV7-2 combines with J gene TRBJ2-7; TRBD2 matches 8 bases. The germline gives CDR1 SGHTA, CDR2 FQGNSA. V gave up 5 bases and J gave up 3 bases; unmatched junction bases: 9. The CDR3 runs 15 residues. In DNA form, the CDR3 reads TGTGCCAGCAGCCCCAGCCTCCTAGCGGGCTACGAGCAGTACTTC. As protein: CASSPSLLAGYEQYF.

The chain links TRBV7-2 to TRBJ1-3; no clear D gene. This CDR3 is 15 amino acids long. The germline V and J ends were trimmed by 5 bases and 3 bases, with 14 bases remaining between them. Germline V lookup: CDR1 SGHTA, CDR2 FQGNSA. Written as DNA, the CDR3 is TGTGCCAGCAGCCCCCGTAGGAGTCTTGGAAACACCATATATTTT. It codes for CASSPRRSLGNTIYF.

This clone was seen repeatedly, ten times or more. At the DNA level, this CDR3 is encoded by other sequences in the same sample as well. The chain couples TRBV9 to TRBJ2-5; 14 bases agree with TRBD2. Unmatched junction bases numbered 4, after V lost 4 bases and J lost 5 bases. CDR1 and CDR2 (germline): SGDLS, YYNGEE. The CDR3 consists of 15 residues. As DNA, the CDR3 is TGTGCCAGCAGCCTCCGACTAGCGGGGGGGGAGACCCAGTACTTC. Protein sequence: CASSLRLAGGETQYF.

This rearrangement joins TRBV19 to TRBJ2-7; 14 bases agree with TRBD2. Per the germline V gene, CDR1 is LNHDA and CDR2 is SQIVND (reference sequence). Trimming took 9 bases from V and 4 from J; bases not matched to a gene: 8. The CDR3 is 15 residues long. CDR3 protein: CASRGLAGAQYEQYF. The CDR3 nucleotides are TGTGCCAGCCGGGGACTAGCGGGAGCCCAATACGAGCAGTACTTC.

V and J are TRBV7-9 and TRBJ2-5; a weak D match, TRBD2 (5 bases). Per the germline V gene, CDR1 is SEHNR and CDR2 is FQNEAQ (reference sequence). The CDR3 runs to 15 residues. V shed 3 bases and J shed 5 bases, with 16 bases lying between them. In DNA, the CDR3 is TGTGCCAGCAGCTTTGCCGGGGAGCCGCAGGAGACCCAGTACTTC. Protein product: CASSFAGEPQETQYF.

This chain connects TRBV24-1 to TRBJ2-3; 10 bases fit TRBD2. With V trimmed by 1 base and J by 3 bases, 6 bases remained unmatched. This CDR3 comprises 17 residues. Germline V gene data show CDR1 as KGHDR and CDR2 as SFDVKD. In nucleotides, the CDR3 is TGTGCCACCAGTGATTTTCTCCCTAGCGGGGGTACAGATACGCAGTATTTT. Translated: CATSDFLPSGGTDTQYF.

The CDR3 protein is CASSLANRDGYGYTF. The CDR3, as DNA: TGTGCCAGCAGCTTGGCCAACAGGGACGGCTATGGCTACACCTTC. This chain connects TRBV5-4 to TRBJ1-2; D is perhaps TRBD1 (6 bases). Trimming left V 0 bases short and J 4 bases short, with 13 bases between. The CDR3 has 15 residues. Germline V gene sequence: CDR1 SGHNT, CDR2 YYREEE (reference sequence).

In the case of this clone: Germline and junction disagree at one end, which may indicate a read error. The chain joins TRBV7-7 to TRBJ2-1; D is perhaps TRBD1 or TRBD2 (9 bases each). CDR1 is SSHAT and CDR2 is FNYEAQ in the germline V gene (reference sequence). The CDR3 totals 15 residues. The CDR3 is CASSGGTGIFNEQFF. Here the CDR3 DNA reads TGTGCTAGCAGCGGGGGGACAGGGATCTTTAATGAGCAGTTCTTC. Full variable domain (outside the CDR3, taken from reference TRBV7-7 and TRBJ2-1): GAGVSQSPRYKVTKRGQDVTLRCDPISSHATLYWYQQALGQGPEFLTYFNYEAQPDKSGLPSDRFSAERPEGSISTLTIQRTEQRDSAMYRCASSGGTGIFNEQFFGPGTRLTVL.

This clone was detected only once. This sequence joins TRBV7-2 and TRBJ1-1; 7 bases are shared with TRBD1. Germline-derived CDR1 and CDR2 are SGHTA and FQGNSA. The CDR3 spans 15 residues. The trim removed 1 base at V and 4 bases at J, leaving 6 bases unmatched. CDR3 sequence reads: CASSLDGQAGTEAFF. DNA of the CDR3: TGTGCCAGCAGCTTAGACGGACAGGCTGGCACTGAAGCTTTCTTT. The full variable domain, with the rest looked up from reference TRBV7-2 and TRBJ1-1, is GAGVSQSPSNKVTEKGKDVELRCDPISGHTALYWYRQSLGQGLEFLIYFQGNSAPDKSGLPSDRFSAERTGGSVSTLTIQRTQQEDSAVYLCASSLDGQAGTEAFFGQGTRLTVV.

This rearrangement joins TRBV29-1 to TRBJ2-3, with D perhaps TRBD1 (6 bases). V dropped 1 base and J dropped 6 bases, with 14 bases sitting between them. The CDR3 extends over 14 amino acids. The V gene's germline CDR1 is SQVTM and CDR2 ANQGSEA. CDR3 residues: CSVEGAGDPDTQYF. DNA of the CDR3: TGCAGCGTTGAAGGCGCAGGGGACCCGGATACGCAGTATTTT.

The chain links TRBV6-5 to TRBJ1-6; D unresolved. Germline-derived CDR1 and CDR2 are MNHEY and SVGAGI. V was clipped by 11 bases and J by 0 bases, with 14 bases between them. The CDR3 sequence is 15 residues long. This CDR3 is CAASPPSSYNSPLHF. The CDR3 DNA sequence: TGTGCCGCCTCTCCCCCCAGCTCCTATAATTCACCCCTCCACTTT.

The chain recombines TRBV6-2 or TRBV6-3 with TRBJ2-5, with D perhaps matching TRBD2 (5 bases). Looked up from germline, CDR1 is MNHEY and CDR2 is SVGEGT. The CDR3 is made up of 14 amino acids. V gave up 2 bases and J gave up 5 bases, with 12 bases separating them. The CDR3 sequence is CASSYPPGEETQYF. The CDR3 DNA follows: TGTGCCAGCAGTTACCCCCCCGGGGAGGAGACCCAGTACTTC.

A single count supports this clone. This chain links TRBV19 with TRBJ1-6, with 8 bases identical to TRBD1. The CDR3 has 15 residues. The junction had 3 bases not matched to a gene; V was cut back by 7 bases and J by 1 base. From germline, CDR1 is LNHDA and CDR2 SQIVND (reference sequence). The chain's CDR3 is CASTGGESYNSPLHF. In DNA form, the CDR3 reads TGTGCCAGTACAGGGGGCGAATCCTATAATTCACCCCTCCACTTT.

This clone was seen only a few times. This chain uses TRBV6-4 with TRBJ2-2; 12 nucleotides agree with TRBD2. V lost 4 bases, J lost 1 base, and 1 base stayed unmatched. In germline, CDR1 is MRHNA, CDR2 SNTAGT. This CDR3 is 16 amino acids long. In DNA, the CDR3 is TGTGCCAGCAGTGGACTAGCGGGGGTGAACACCGGGGAGCTGTTTTTT. Translation: CASSGLAGVNTGELFF.

The V gene is TRBV28, the J gene TRBJ1-3; possibly TRBD1 for D (6 bases). Deletions cut 3 bases from V and 4 bases from J, with 13 bases between. The germline CDR1 and CDR2 sequences are MDHEN and SYDVKM. The CDR3 contains 15 residues. CDR3 region: CASSFHSGAGNTIYF. CDR3 in DNA: TGTGCCAGCAGTTTTCATTCAGGGGCCGGAAACACCATATATTTT.

This chain connects TRBV12-3 or TRBV12-4 to TRBJ1-2; no definite D call. Trimming pared 1 base from V and 1 base from J, leaving 4 bases between. The CDR3 extends over 13 amino acids. Here the CDR3 reads CASSLGLNYGYTF. The CDR3 DNA follows: TGTGCCAGCAGTTTAGGTCTTAACTATGGCTACACCTTC.

The J gene is TRBJ2-1, the V gene TRBV5-6; D not resolved. Germline V gene data show CDR1 as SGHDT and CDR2 as YYEEEE. The CDR3 is 16 amino acids. V lost 1 base to trimming and J lost 7 bases, with 18 bases between them. CDR3 sequence reads: CASSLKKSIQRNEQFF. The CDR3 coding sequence is TGTGCCAGCAGCTTGAAGAAGTCTATACAGAGAAATGAGCAGTTCTTC.

The chain links TRBV3-1 (or the pseudogene TRBV3-2) to TRBJ1-6, with D perhaps matching TRBD1 (6 bases). Trimming shortened V by 2 bases and J by 9 bases, and 17 bases separated the two germline ends. Germline-derived CDR1 and CDR2 are LGHDT and YNNKEL (reference sequence). This CDR3 contains 16 residues. The CDR3 reads CASSQRSRTGTSPLHF. The CDR3 bases are TGTGCCAGCAGCCAAAGGTCGCGAACAGGGACTTCACCCCTCCACTTT.

The chain uses TRBV5-1 and TRBJ1-2; possible D gene TRBD1, 6 bases. The V gene lost 3 bases and the J gene lost 6 bases, with 18 bases spanning the gap. The CDR3 is 15 residues long. The germline V gene has CDR1 SGHRS and CDR2 YFSETQ. The chain's CDR3 is CASSSGTPSGDGYTF. CDR3 DNA: TGCGCCAGCAGCTCTGGGACACCTTCCGGAGATGGCTACACCTTC. The full variable domain, rest sourced from reference TRBV5-1 and TRBJ1-2, is KAGVTQTPRYLIKTRGQQVTLSCSPISGHRSVSWYQQTPGQGLQFLFEYFSETQRNKGNFPGRFSGRQFSNSRSEMNVSTLELGDSALYLCASSSGTPSGDGYTFGSGTRLTVV.

The chain carries TRBV11-2 and TRBJ2-1; 11 bases are shared with TRBD2. In germline, CDR1 is SGHAT, CDR2 FQNNGV. The V segment lost 2 bases and the J segment 8 bases; nucleotides outside the gene matches: 8. The CDR3 contains 16 residues. CDR3 protein: CASSLRSSGGAYEQFF. In nucleotides, the CDR3 is TGTGCCAGCAGCTTAAGGAGTAGCGGGGGGGCTTATGAGCAGTTCTTC.

J is TRBJ1-2 and V is TRBV19; 7 nucleotides line up with TRBD1. This CDR3 contains 16 residues. V was clipped by 7 bases and J by 6 bases; unmatched bases: 17. Germline CDR1 LNHDA, CDR2 SQIVND (reference sequence). CDR3 DNA: TGTGCCAGTAACGGGTGGAGGGGGCGCGGAGAGGATGGCTACACCTTC. It is translated as CASNGWRGRGEDGYTF.

This clone showed up just once. V and J are TRBV6-2 or TRBV6-3 and TRBJ2-7, with 7 bases fitting TRBD1. V shed 4 bases and J 6 bases; nucleotides not matched to a gene: 3. The germline V gene encodes CDR1 MNHEY and CDR2 SVGEGT. The CDR3 is 12 amino acids. CDR3 DNA: TGTGCCAGCAGTTCATACAGGGGCGAGCAGTACTTC. Its translation is CASSSYRGEQYF.